Shown below are 30 T cell receptor beta chains from a single sample sequenced in a study of T cells in Graves' hyperthyroidism and ophthalmopathy (dated by TCRdb to about 2019). The library was made by multiplex PCR. Sequencing was performed on an Illumina HiSeq 2000. The TCR beta CDR3 regions were amplified from RNA transcripts. For the first round of RT-PCR on the TCR CDR3, the HTBI primer set was used together with the Qiagen OneStep RT-PCR kit. The public sequencing data were trimmed at Q25 with fastp and processed into clonotypes with MiXCR by TCRdb, which kept only in-frame beta chains. CDR3 protein sequences are deduplicated, and each keeps its most common genes and DNA. The sample table contains hundreds of thousands of distinct CDR3 sequences; only one count was recorded for around 14% of them. The ten largest clonotypes hold 14% of the sample. The sequenced material came from blood. The receptor source for this set is a woman aged 18-30 years with Graves' hyperthyroidism.

This clonotype was detected ten times or more. The rearrangement joins TRBV6-2 or TRBV6-3 to TRBJ2-7, with 9 nucleotides matching TRBD1. The CDR3 is 15 residues long. V trimming: 6 bases; J trimming: 4 bases; junction bases outside the gene matches: 10. Germline V gene sequence: CDR1 MNHEY, CDR2 SVGEGT. Here the CDR3 DNA reads TGTGCCAGCAGAGAAGACAGGGGGGTTAAGTACGAGCAGTACTTC. It encodes CASREDRGVKYEQYF.

This clonotype has a count of ten or more. CDR3 loop: CASSYEGGRTEAFF. CDR3 coding DNA: TGTGCCAGCAGTTATGAGGGGGGGAGAACTGAAGCTTTCTTT. V usage is TRBV6-5 and J usage is TRBJ1-1, with a tentative D call TRBD1 (6 bases). The CDR3 is 14 amino acids. The germline V and J ends were trimmed by 3 bases and 5 bases, with 13 bases remaining between them. Germline CDR1 reads MNHEY; CDR2 reads SVGAGI.

Ten or more counts support this clonotype. This chain joins TRBV27 and TRBJ2-3; 7 nucleotides line up with TRBD1. This CDR3 region has 17 residues. The germline gives CDR1 MNHEY, CDR2 SMNVEV (reference sequence). Trimming removed 2 bases from V and 4 bases from J; junction bases left unmatched: 12. The CDR3 sequence is CASSLDRGDRIADTQYF. DNA of the CDR3: TGTGCCAGCAGTTTAGACCGTGGGGACAGAATCGCAGATACGCAGTATTTT.

A few counts support this clonotype. CDR3 sequence (DNA): TGTGCCAGCAGCTTGGCGCCTAGCGGTGCCACAGATACGCAGTATTTT. Translated: CASSLAPSGATDTQYF. The V call is TRBV5-6, the J call TRBJ2-3, with 7 bases matching TRBD2. The CDR3 consists of 16 residues. The V gene's germline CDR1 is SGHDT and CDR2 YYEEEE. With V trimmed by 0 bases and J by 2 bases, 6 bases remained unmatched.

The CDR3 spells CASSDGVDEQFF. The DNA for the CDR3 is TGTGCCAGCAGTGACGGGGTAGATGAGCAGTTCTTC. This chain links TRBV6-4 with TRBJ2-1; D not certain. Germline V gene lookup returns CDR1 MRHNA and CDR2 SNTAGT. This CDR3 comprises 12 residues. V shed 2 bases and J shed 8 bases, with 7 bases lying between them.

This clonotype has at least ten counts. The chain recombines TRBV2 with TRBJ1-1, with TRBD1 as a possible D gene (5 bases). V was shortened by 4 bases and J by 4 bases, with 10 bases between the two germline ends. The germline V gene encodes CDR1 SNHLY and CDR2 FYNNEI. This CDR3 region has 13 residues. The CDR3 reads CASSGGWSTEAFF. CDR3 coding DNA: TGTGCCAGCAGTGGGGGGTGGTCCACTGAAGCTTTCTTT.

This clonotype was detected many times. The chain links TRBV2 to TRBJ2-7; TRBD2 agrees at 8 bases. The germline V gene encodes CDR1 SNHLY and CDR2 FYNNEI. After removal of 6 bases from V and 0 bases from J, the junction contained 7 bases not matched to a gene. The CDR3 is 15 amino acids. CDR3 DNA sequence: TGTGCCAGCAGCTCCCAGCGGGAGTTCTCCTACGAGCAGTACTTC. It encodes CASSSQREFSYEQYF.

The rearrangement uses TRBV18 and TRBJ1-2; D not resolved. The germline CDR1 and CDR2 sequences are KGHSH and LQKENI. CDR3 length: 15 residues. Trimming removed 2 bases from V and 0 bases from J, with 10 bases in between. The CDR3 region is CASSPLRHANYGYTF. CDR3 DNA sequence: TGTGCCAGCTCACCATTGCGTCACGCTAACTATGGCTACACCTTC.

At least ten counts were recorded for this clonotype. The V and J genes are TRBV20-1 and TRBJ2-3; D gene unclear. There are 11 residues in the CDR3. Germline CDR1 is DFQATT and CDR2 is SNEGSKA (reference sequence). V shed 6 bases and J shed 6 bases, with 10 bases lying between them. CDR3 coding DNA: TGCAGTGCCCGTAGGGTCGATACGCAGTATTTT. Its protein is CSARRVDTQYF.

This clonotype was seen only a few times. V is TRBV19 and J is TRBJ2-6; D remains ambiguous. Germline assignment: CDR1 LNHDA and CDR2 SQIVND (reference sequence). There are 16 residues in the CDR3. V was clipped by 2 bases and J by 2 bases, with 10 bases between them. CDR3 bases: TGTGCCAGTAGTATATTGAGCAGAGCTGGGGCCAACGTCCTGACTTTC. It yields the protein CASSILSRAGANVLTF. The variable domain in full, completed from reference TRBV19 and TRBJ2-6, reads DGGITQSPKYLFRKEGQNVTLSCEQNLNHDAMYWYRQDPGQGLRLIYYSQIVNDFQKGDIAEGYSVSREKKESFPLTVTSAQKNPTAFYLCASSILSRAGANVLTFGAGSRLTVL.

V and J are TRBV9 and TRBJ1-3; maybe TRBD1 (5 bases). The V end lost 1 base, the J end lost 4 bases, and 12 bases lay between the germline ends. Germline loops: CDR1 SGDLS, CDR2 YYNGEE. The CDR3 is 15 amino acids. The CDR3 reads CASSVSDSNGNTIYF. The CDR3 DNA is TGTGCCAGCAGCGTATCCGACAGTAACGGAAACACCATATATTTT.

There are a few counts of this clonotype. This chain joins TRBV6-5 and TRBJ1-1; weak D call: TRBD1 (6 bases). Trimming removed 8 bases at V and 2 bases at J, with 12 bases between. Germline lookup yields CDR1 MNHEY and CDR2 SVGAGI. CDR3 length: 13 amino acids. The CDR3 here is CASQGQPNTEAFF. The DNA for the CDR3 is TGTGCCAGCCAGGGGCAGCCTAACACTGAAGCTTTCTTT.

This clonotype was counted ten times or more. The V call is TRBV28, the J call TRBJ1-5, with TRBD1 as a possible D gene (5 bases). The length of the CDR3 is 15 residues. Germline V gives CDR1 MDHEN, CDR2 SYDVKM. Trimming removed 3 bases from V and 0 bases from J, with 9 bases in between. This chain's CDR3 is CASSFGGASNQPQHF. The CDR3 DNA sequence: TGTGCCAGCAGTTTTGGAGGGGCTAGCAATCAGCCCCAGCATTTT.

V is TRBV20-1 and J is TRBJ1-1, with D uncertain. Germline V CDR1 and CDR2: DFQATT, SNEGSKA (reference sequence). This CDR3 spans 14 amino acids. Trimming shortened V by 2 bases and J by 2 bases, and 12 bases separated the two germline ends. This chain's CDR3 is CSARPNMGNTEAFF. CDR3 DNA sequence: TGCAGTGCTAGACCTAATATGGGAAACACTGAAGCTTTCTTT.

This clonotype was counted ten times or more. The CDR3 region is CASRLLAGGPDEQFF. CDR3 nucleotides: TGTGCCAGCAGGTTGCTAGCGGGAGGACCAGATGAGCAGTTCTTC. The chain combines TRBV12-3 or TRBV12-4 with TRBJ2-1; 11 positions agree with TRBD2. CDR3 length: 15 residues. With V trimmed by 6 bases and J by 8 bases, 9 bases remained unmatched.

This CDR3 is CATSRSRGLSTDTQYF. The CDR3 DNA reads as TGTGCCACCAGCAGATCTAGGGGTCTTAGCACAGATACGCAGTATTTT. The chain is built from TRBV15 and TRBJ2-3; perhaps TRBD1 as D (5 bases). The CDR3 runs to 16 residues. Trimming removed 2 bases at V and 0 bases at J, with 12 bases between. Germline values: CDR1 LNHNV, CDR2 YYDKDF (reference sequence).

The J gene is TRBJ2-1, the V gene TRBV5-1; maybe TRBD2 (6 bases). V lost 0 bases, J lost 1 base, and 14 bases lay in between. Germline CDR1 SGHRS, CDR2 YFSETQ. This CDR3 is 17 amino acids long. DNA of the CDR3: TGCGCCAGCAGCTTGGTCATCCTTGCGGGATCCTACAATGAGCAGTTCTTC. Amino acid sequence: CASSLVILAGSYNEQFF.

There are many counts of this clonotype. This chain joins TRBV7-2 and TRBJ2-2; D is undetermined. In germline, CDR1 is SGHTA, CDR2 FQGNSA. Trimming stripped 3 bases from V and 6 bases from J, with 5 bases between. The CDR3 extends over 12 amino acids. The CDR3 reads CASSFYPGELFF. CDR3 DNA sequence: TGTGCCAGCAGCTTTTACCCCGGGGAGCTGTTTTTT.

Ten or more counts support this clonotype. This sequence joins TRBV3-1 and TRBJ2-7; possibly TRBD2 for D (6 bases). The germline gives CDR1 LGHDT, CDR2 YNNKEL (reference sequence). V shed 0 bases and J shed 2 bases, with 14 bases lying between them. This CDR3 contains 16 residues. The CDR3: CASSQDKSGRPYEQYF. CDR3 coding DNA: TGTGCCAGCAGCCAAGATAAGAGCGGGCGTCCCTACGAGCAGTACTTC.

This clonotype was observed at least ten times. J is TRBJ2-1 and V is TRBV29-1; 9 bases agree with TRBD2. Trimming cost V 5 bases and J 0 bases; bases outside gene matches: 11. The length of the CDR3 is 17 residues. CDR1 is SQVTM and CDR2 is ANQGSEA in the germline V gene. CDR3 region: CSVTRESSGSSYNEQFF. The CDR3 DNA sequence: TGCAGCGTTACCCGGGAGAGTAGCGGGAGCTCCTACAATGAGCAGTTCTTC.

Ten or more counts support this clonotype. The chain couples TRBV7-2 to TRBJ2-7; TRBD1 matches 8 bases. CDR3 length: 16 amino acids. Trimming removed 4 bases from V and 2 bases from J; junction bases left unmatched: 10. Germline CDR1 reads SGHTA; CDR2 reads FQGNSA. The CDR3: CASSSYPRTGPYEQYF. The CDR3 region has the DNA TGTGCCAGCAGCTCATACCCCAGGACAGGGCCCTACGAGCAGTACTTC.

This clonotype appeared many times. The chain has TRBV6-1 and TRBJ1-2, with TRBD1 identical over 7 bases. Unmatched junction bases numbered 3, after V lost 5 bases and J lost 3 bases. Germline V gene data show CDR1 as MNHNS and CDR2 as SASEGT. This CDR3 comprises 13 residues. CDR3 sequence: CASSYRGHYGYTF. The DNA for the CDR3 is TGTGCCAGCAGTTACAGGGGACACTATGGCTACACCTTC.

This clonotype appeared many times. The gene calls are TRBV7-2 and TRBJ1-2; tentative D call: TRBD1 (6 bases). Trimming left V 4 bases short and J 7 bases short, with 16 bases between. This CDR3 is built from 14 residues. Germline V gene sequence: CDR1 SGHTA, CDR2 FQGNSA. The CDR3 reads CASSSVIQGSGYTF. DNA of the CDR3: TGTGCCAGCAGCTCCGTAATACAGGGCTCTGGCTACACCTTC.

This sequence joins TRBV15 and TRBJ1-2; D remains unclear. The CDR3 extends over 14 amino acids. Germline loops: CDR1 LNHNV, CDR2 YYDKDF (reference sequence). Trimming took off 9 bases at V and 2 bases at J, with 16 bases between the two ends. CDR3 amino acids: CATRANTENYGYTF. In nucleotides, the CDR3 is TGTGCCACGAGAGCCAACACCGAAAACTATGGCTACACCTTC.

The V gene is TRBV5-1, the J gene TRBJ1-1; D perhaps matches TRBD1 (5 bases). The ends were cut back, 3 bases at V and 7 bases at J, with 13 bases in the middle. Germline CDR1 reads SGHRS; CDR2 reads YFSETQ. The CDR3 runs to 13 residues. CDR3 bases: TGCGCCAGCAGCTGGTCCCGGGACGGTGAAGCTTTCTTT. Amino acids: CASSWSRDGEAFF.

This clonotype was counted at least ten times. This sequence joins TRBV2 and TRBJ2-5, with 10 bases that match TRBD2. The CDR3 is 15 residues long. CDR1 SNHLY and CDR2 FYNNEI come from the germline V gene. Germline trimming cut 4 bases from V and 5 bases from J; bases unmatched to any gene: 7. The CDR3 DNA reads TGTGCCAGCAGTGTATCCAGCGGGGGGGCCGAGACCCAGTACTTC. This sequence encodes CASSVSSGGAETQYF.

This clonotype was detected many times. The CDR3 DNA sequence: TGTGCCAGCAGATTACAGGCTTTGAACACTGAAGCTTTCTTT. Its protein product is CASRLQALNTEAFF. The J gene is TRBJ1-1, the V gene TRBV12-3 or TRBV12-4; tentative D call: TRBD1 (5 bases). The CDR3 runs to 14 residues. V lost 6 bases to trimming and J lost 0 bases, with 11 bases between them.

The table lists this clonotype with many counts. The chain carries TRBV27 and TRBJ2-1; 8 bases map to TRBD1. Germline V gives CDR1 MNHEY, CDR2 SMNVEV (reference sequence). The CDR3 extends over 13 amino acids. The trim removed 3 bases at V and 5 bases at J, leaving 0 bases unmatched. This CDR3 is CASSLGQDNEQFF. Written as DNA, the CDR3 is TGTGCCAGCAGTTTGGGACAGGACAATGAGCAGTTCTTC.

This clonotype occurred once. This chain connects TRBV2 to TRBJ1-6; TRBD1 matches 7 bases. The CDR3 sequence is 13 residues long. V lost 4 bases and J lost 9; bases outside the gene matches: 3. Germline V gene lookup returns CDR1 SNHLY and CDR2 FYNNEI. The CDR3 loop is CASSAQGTSPLHF. CDR3 nucleotides: TGTGCCAGCAGTGCACAGGGGACTTCACCCCTCCACTTT.

Many counts were recorded for this clonotype. The V gene is TRBV28, the J gene TRBJ2-7; D gene ambiguous. The V end lost 6 bases, the J end lost 3 bases, and 12 bases lay between the germline ends. This CDR3 contains 13 residues. CDR1 and CDR2 (germline): MDHEN, SYDVKM. CDR3 amino acids: CASSSLPVYEQYF. The CDR3 DNA is TGTGCCAGCAGCTCCCTGCCAGTCTACGAGCAGTACTTC.